This TCR beta chain was profiled in a study of cytomegalovirus exposure and HLA in healthy donors. Points on this clone: What it recognizes is unknown.

Healthy bone marrow donors formed the donor group. The PCR ran on 60 Vbeta and 13 Jbeta primers. This table comes from immunoSEQ multiplex PCR, and its TCRdb copy is limited to in-frame clones, with some not included. The repertoire holds under 200,000 clones, with 55% to 70% as singletons. V was pared by 3 bases and J by 3 bases, with 12 bases between. The CDR3 length is 15 residues. CDR1 is KGHSH, CDR2 LQKENI, per germline. Study outcomes and limitations: There were under 200 TCR beta chains listed as cytomegalovirus-associated. In a later analysis, HLA-associated TCR beta chains were more clonally expanded than equally common others. Across donors, sequencing depth was assumed by presence/absence analyses to be roughly uniform.

This sequence originates from a woman aged 40-49 years in good health and CMV-seropositive. V gene TRBV18 combines with J gene TRBJ2-1, with D possibly being TRBD2 (6 bases). The sequenced sample consisted of PBMCs. This chain's CDR3 is CASSPGGGSYNEQFF. In nucleotides, the CDR3 is TGTGCCAGCTCACCCGGAGGAGGGAGCTACAATGAGCAGTTCTTC.